The 15 T cell receptor beta chains below were found in one sample sequenced in a study of response to subunit inactivated influenza vaccine. TCRdb passed the RT-PCR reads through MiXCR, listing each CDR3 protein once. Among roughly 790,000 distinct CDR3 sequences listed, 20% to 25% were seen once. Source: PBMCs from blood, taken 4 to 6 days after vaccination. These receptors all come from a man aged 45-65 years who received an inactivated influenza vaccine.

This clonotype was picked up a small number of times. V gene TRBV7-9 combines with J gene TRBJ2-3, with 9 bases fitting TRBD1. V shed 5 bases and J 12 bases; nucleotides not matched to a gene: 6. The CDR3 is made up of 12 amino acids. In germline, CDR1 is SEHNR, CDR2 FQNEAQ (reference sequence). The CDR3, as DNA: TGTGCCAGCAGCCAGGACAGGGGCCCTCAGTATTTT. Encoded protein: CASSQDRGPQYF.

This chain connects TRBV18 to TRBJ2-5; a weak D match, TRBD1 (6 bases). The germline V gene has CDR1 KGHSH and CDR2 LQKENI. Trimming stripped 2 bases from V and 5 bases from J, with 12 bases between. The CDR3 is 14 residues long. For the CDR3, the DNA is TGTGCCAGCTCACCAGACTACAGGGCGGAGACCCAGTACTTC. Translating gives CASSPDYRAETQYF. Together with reference TRBV18 and TRBJ2-5, the CDR3 gives the full variable domain: NAGVMQNPRHLVRRRGQEARLRCSPMKGHSHVYWYRQLPEEGLKFMVYLQKENIIDESGMPKERFSAEFPKEGPSILRIQQVVRGDSAAYFCASSPDYRAETQYFGPGTRLLVL.

This clonotype was found a few times. The chain has TRBV7-8 and TRBJ2-7; 8 bases fit TRBD2. Germline V gene sequence: CDR1 SGHVS, CDR2 FQNEAQ. The trim removed 6 bases at V and 3 bases at J, leaving 7 bases unmatched. This CDR3 region has 14 residues. The CDR3 here is CASRVRGDRYEQYF. CDR3 bases: TGTGCCAGCAGGGTGCGGGGGGACCGCTACGAGCAGTACTTC.

The chain recombines TRBV11-2 with TRBJ1-4, with D possibly TRBD1 on 5 matching bases. The CDR3 is 15 residues long. Looked up from germline, CDR1 is SGHAT and CDR2 is FQNNGV. V was cut by 6 bases and J by 4 bases, with 15 bases left in between. This CDR3 is CASRQVGEDNEKLFF. The CDR3, as DNA: TGTGCCAGCAGACAAGTGGGGGAAGATAATGAAAAACTGTTTTTT.

The chain combines TRBV20-1 with TRBJ2-1, with a tentative D call TRBD1 (5 bases). The ends were cut back, 3 bases at V and 6 bases at J, with 15 bases in the middle. The length of the CDR3 is 14 residues. CDR1 and CDR2 (germline): DFQATT, SNEGSKA (reference sequence). The CDR3 sequence is CSASRQGVSNEQFF. CDR3 nucleotides: TGCAGTGCTAGTCGGCAGGGCGTTAGCAATGAGCAGTTCTTC.

This clonotype showed up just a few times. The chain joins TRBV6-5 to TRBJ2-2, with D uncertain. The CDR3 is made up of 13 amino acids. Trimming stripped 0 bases from V and 5 bases from J, with 4 bases between. The germline CDR1 and CDR2 sequences are MNHEY and SVGAGI. CDR3 loop: CASSYSATGELFF. CDR3 nucleotide sequence: TGTGCCAGCAGTTACTCAGCAACCGGGGAGCTGTTTTTT.

The chain recombines TRBV12-3 or TRBV12-4 with TRBJ2-2, with 9 positions matching TRBD1. The trim removed 5 bases at V and 5 bases at J, leaving 12 bases unmatched. The CDR3 totals 17 residues. CDR3: CASSGLGTGRGTGELFF. DNA for the CDR3: TGTGCCAGCAGTGGGCTTGGGACAGGGAGGGGAACCGGGGAGCTGTTTTTT.

The rearrangement joins TRBV30 to TRBJ2-7; 10 bases align to TRBD1. The CDR3 is made up of 14 amino acids. Trimming at V came to 1 base and at J to 4 bases, leaving 4 bases not matched to a gene. In germline, CDR1 is GTSNPN, CDR2 SVGIG (reference sequence). CDR3 region: CAWSGTGGRYEQYF. CDR3 DNA: TGTGCCTGGAGTGGGACAGGGGGTAGATACGAGCAGTACTTC.

This clonotype was seen a few times. V is TRBV15 and J is TRBJ1-4; D is possibly TRBD1 (5 bases). The CDR3 length is 15 residues. V was clipped by 1 base and J by 10 bases, with 16 bases between them. Germline-derived CDR1 and CDR2 are LNHNV and YYDKDF (reference sequence). CDR3 DNA sequence: TGTGCCACCAGCAGAGGCGAATGGGACGGGGGAAAACTGTTTTTT. Protein product: CATSRGEWDGGKLFF.

Comments on this clonotype: Without the conserved terminal phenylalanine or tryptophan, this CDR3 likely stems from a read error. V gene TRBV7-2 combines with J gene TRBJ2-1; 7 nucleotides agree with TRBD2. With V trimmed by 5 bases and J by 8 bases, 6 bases remained unmatched. This CDR3 spans 13 amino acids. Germline-derived CDR1 and CDR2 are SGHTA and FQGNSA. The CDR3 nucleotides read TGTGCCAGCAGCAAACTAGCGTTGGATGAGCAGTTCATC. Translating it yields CASSKLALDEQFI.

In its sample, this clonotype was seen once. The chain is built from TRBV3-1 and TRBJ2-1; TRBD2 might be the D (6 bases). CDR1 and CDR2 from the germline V gene are LGHDT and YNNKEL (reference sequence). The length of the CDR3 is 14 residues. V was cut by 2 bases and J by 4 bases, with 9 bases left in between. The CDR3 sequence: CASSQSGEYNEQFF. The CDR3 coding sequence is TGTGCCAGCAGCCAATCGGGGGAATACAATGAGCAGTTCTTC.

J is TRBJ2-3 and V is TRBV7-2; 12 nucleotides align to TRBD1. The CDR3 contains 15 residues. V lost 6 bases to trimming and J lost 5 bases; unmatched junction nucleotides: 6. The germline gives CDR1 SGHTA, CDR2 FQGNSA. The CDR3 loop is CASSRDRGLGDTQYF. The CDR3 DNA is TGTGCCAGCAGTCGGGACAGGGGGCTCGGAGATACGCAGTATTTT.

A few counts support this clonotype. J is TRBJ1-4 and V is TRBV4-3, with a tentative D call TRBD1 (5 bases). The ends were cut back, 0 bases at V and 8 bases at J, with 13 bases in the middle. CDR3 size: 15 residues. CDR1 is LGHNA, CDR2 YSLEER, per germline. The CDR3 here is CASSQDGQGDEKLFF. The DNA of the CDR3 is TGCGCCAGCAGCCAAGACGGCCAGGGTGACGAAAAACTGTTTTTT.

This clonotype has more than one count but fewer than ten. The rearrangement links TRBV6-2 or TRBV6-3 to TRBJ2-7; the D gene is possibly TRBD1 (6 bases). V was cut by 5 bases and J by 4 bases, with 9 bases left in between. CDR3 length: 12 residues. Germline CDR1 is MNHEY and CDR2 is SVGEGT. CDR3 DNA: TGTGCCAGCAGTGATGGACAGTACGAGCAGTACTTC. Protein product: CASSDGQYEQYF.

This clonotype was seen only a few times. This chain uses TRBV20-1 with TRBJ2-1; 10 nucleotides align to TRBD2. CDR1 DFQATT and CDR2 SNEGSKA come from the germline V gene (reference sequence). The CDR3 is 17 residues long. The V and J ends lost 2 bases and 10 bases, in that order; junction bases with no gene match: 17. The DNA of the CDR3 is TGCAGTGCTAGATTAGGCGGTGAACTAGCGGGAATAGGGGAGCAGTTCTTC. The encoded protein is CSARLGGELAGIGEQFF.